The 27 T cell receptor beta chains given below trace back to one sample, sequenced in a study of human T cells and chemical hapten exposure (dated by TCRdb to the early 2020s). Library preparation used RACE. TCRdb lists the instrument as NextSeq 500. TCRdb took the public reads, trimmed them with fastp at Q25, ran MiXCR for clone calling and kept in-frame beta chains. Entries that share a CDR3 protein sequence are merged under the most common genes and DNA. This sample has 250,000 or so distinct CDR3 sequences in its table, and 7% to 10% of those were observed once. Together, the top ten hold 2.3% of the sample. In light of the paper, this sample's time point label describes: pre-sensitization, week 0. The meaning of the sample's treatment or condition label: therapeutic diphenylcyclopropenone sensitization with weekly scalp DPC. Sequencing used whole blood, obtained in connection with sensitization to the hapten diphenylcyclopropenone (DPC). The source of these receptors is a woman in her thirties or forties with alopecia areata. Some clones in this sample may be carry-over from other donors' samples.

In this sample, this clonotype turned up many times. The genes are TRBV3-1 and TRBJ2-3; D possibly corresponds to TRBD1 (5 bases). The ends were cut back, 4 bases at V and 6 bases at J, with 5 bases in the middle. The CDR3 contains 11 residues. CDR1 and CDR2 (germline): LGHDT, YNNKEL (reference sequence). DNA for the CDR3: TGTGCCAGCAGCCCAGGGGATACGCAGTATTTT. Encoded protein: CASSPGDTQYF.

This clonotype has just one count. This chain links TRBV5-1 with TRBJ2-2; D call uncertain. The CDR3 runs to 13 residues. The V and J ends lost 4 bases and 6 bases respectively, with 10 bases between them. Germline CDR1 is SGHRS and CDR2 is YFSETQ. CDR3 residues: CASSPQSAGELFF. The CDR3 region has the DNA TGCGCCAGCAGCCCGCAGTCAGCCGGGGAGCTGTTTTTT.

This clonotype occurred a few times. V gene TRBV7-2 combines with J gene TRBJ2-1, with D hard to call. Trimming pared 2 bases from V and 8 bases from J, leaving 10 bases between. Germline V gene data show CDR1 as SGHTA and CDR2 as FQGNSA. There are 13 residues in the CDR3. The CDR3 is CASSLTARYEQFF. The CDR3 DNA reads as TGTGCCAGCAGCTTAACCGCTCGCTATGAGCAGTTCTTC.

At least ten counts were recorded for this clonotype. This chain uses TRBV2 with TRBJ2-2; tentatively, D is TRBD1 (6 bases). CDR3 size: 13 residues. Germline V lookup: CDR1 SNHLY, CDR2 FYNNEI. The V and J ends lost 6 bases and 7 bases respectively, with 12 bases between them. The DNA for the CDR3 is TGTGCCAGCAGCGTACAGGGTGACGGGGAGCTGTTTTTT. Its translation is CASSVQGDGELFF.

The CDR3 DNA sequence: TGCGCCAGCAGCCAAGATGGAACGCTAGCGGGAGGAATGTACAATGAGCAGTTCTTC. Its protein is CASSQDGTLAGGMYNEQFF. The rearrangement joins TRBV4-1 to TRBJ2-1; 11 positions match TRBD2. The V gene end was trimmed by 0 bases and the J gene end by 4 bases; junction bases not matched to a gene: 11. The CDR3 has 19 amino acids. The germline V gene has CDR1 MGHRA and CDR2 YSYEKL.

The chain links TRBV20-1 to TRBJ1-5; D not certain. The CDR3 is 14 residues long. In germline, CDR1 is DFQATT, CDR2 SNEGSKA (reference sequence). With 4 bases removed from V and 2 bases from J, the gap between germline ends came to 12 bases. The CDR3 loop is CSAMPPWGNQPQHF. The CDR3 DNA follows: TGCAGTGCTATGCCGCCTTGGGGCAATCAGCCCCAGCATTTT.

With respect to this clonotype: At one end the junction does not follow the germline gene, possibly because of a read error. The chain links TRBV28 to TRBJ2-5; D is uncertain. CDR1 and CDR2 (germline): MDHEN, SYDVKM. The CDR3 spans 14 residues. The CDR3 bases are TGTGCCAGCAGCTTATCCAGGCCACAAGAGACCCAGTACTTC. Its translation: CASSLSRPQETQYF. The full variable domain, its missing parts supplied by reference TRBV28 and TRBJ2-5, is DVKVTQSSRYLVKRTGEKVFLECVQDMDHENMFWYRQDPGLGLRLIYFSYDVKMKEKGDIPEGYSVSREKKERFSLILESASTNQTSMYLCASSLSRPQETQYFGPGTRLLVL.

This clonotype was picked up a small number of times. The CDR3 spells CASSPSGRAGNEQFF. The DNA of the CDR3 is TGTGCCAGCAGTCCTAGCGGGAGGGCCGGCAATGAGCAGTTCTTC. The chain carries TRBV28 and TRBJ2-1, with TRBD2 matching over 12 bases. The CDR3 covers 15 residues. Per germline, CDR1 MDHEN and CDR2 SYDVKM. V was clipped by 5 bases and J by 6 bases; unmatched bases: 5. The full variable domain, completed using reference TRBV28 and TRBJ2-1, is DVKVTQSSRYLVKRTGEKVFLECVQDMDHENMFWYRQDPGLGLRLIYFSYDVKMKEKGDIPEGYSVSREKKERFSLILESASTNQTSMYLCASSPSGRAGNEQFFGPGTRLTVL.

The chain has TRBV5-1 and TRBJ1-4; D uncertain. CDR3 length: 15 amino acids. Trimming pared 3 bases from V and 0 bases from J, leaving 9 bases between. Germline-derived CDR1 and CDR2 are SGHRS and YFSETQ. In DNA form, the CDR3 reads TGCGCCAGCAGCTCGGCGGGTTCAACTAATGAAAAACTGTTTTTT. Translated, it gives CASSSAGSTNEKLFF.

Many counts were recorded for this clonotype. The rearrangement joins TRBV7-6 to TRBJ2-6; D is ambiguous. This CDR3 has 16 amino acids. CDR1 SGHVS and CDR2 FNYEAQ come from the germline V gene. V shed 5 bases and J shed 0 bases, with 11 bases lying between them. The CDR3 reads CASSREPLSGANVLTF. CDR3 sequence (DNA): TGTGCCAGCAGCCGAGAGCCCCTCTCTGGGGCCAACGTCCTGACTTTC.

The chain couples TRBV6-2 or TRBV6-3 to TRBJ2-7, with 12 bases identical to TRBD1. Germline V gives CDR1 MNHEY, CDR2 SVGEGT. Losses at the gene ends were 6 bases for V and 4 bases for J; bases not matched to a gene: 4. The CDR3 extends over 14 amino acids. CDR3 sequence: CASRGTGGLYEQYF. The CDR3 DNA sequence: TGTGCCAGCAGGGGGACAGGGGGCTTGTACGAGCAGTACTTC.

Many counts were recorded for this clonotype. This chain links TRBV20-1 with TRBJ1-5; D is undetermined. V was trimmed by 2 bases and J by 2 bases, leaving 7 bases between them. This CDR3 is built from 13 residues. The germline CDR1 and CDR2 sequences are DFQATT and SNEGSKA (reference sequence). The CDR3 sequence: CSARPPGNQPQHF. As DNA, the CDR3 is TGCAGTGCTAGACCACCAGGCAATCAGCCCCAGCATTTT.

In its sample, this clonotype was seen many times. The CDR3, as DNA: TGTGCCAGAACACCCATCTTCTGGGACGGTTCTTCACCCCTCCACTTT. It specifies CARTPIFWDGSSPLHF. This chain links TRBV27 with TRBJ1-6, with a weak D call TRBD1 (5 bases). Trimming removed 9 bases from V and 9 bases from J, with 24 bases in between. CDR3 size: 16 residues. Germline values: CDR1 MNHEY, CDR2 SMNVEV (reference sequence).

This clonotype showed up just a few times. The chain has TRBV25-1 and TRBJ2-3; TRBD1 might be the D (6 bases). V was cut by 6 bases and J by 9 bases, with 13 bases left in between. Per germline, CDR1 MGHDK and CDR2 SYGVNS. The CDR3 has 12 amino acids. The CDR3: CASRRAQGTQYF. In DNA form, the CDR3 reads TGTGCCAGCAGGAGGGCACAGGGCACGCAGTATTTT.

This clonotype was picked up a small number of times. The genes are TRBV6-6 and TRBJ1-1, with a weak D call TRBD1 (6 bases). This CDR3 contains 14 residues. The V gene's germline CDR1 is MNHNY and CDR2 SVGAGI (reference sequence). Trimming cost V 0 bases and J 6 bases, with 11 bases left between them. This chain's CDR3 is CASSYSRGPAEAFF. CDR3 DNA: TGTGCCAGCAGTTACTCGCGGGGGCCAGCTGAAGCTTTCTTT.

This clonotype was found a few times. The chain links TRBV12-3 or TRBV12-4 to TRBJ1-3; TRBD1 might be the D (6 bases). The CDR3 totals 15 residues. Here the CDR3 DNA reads TGTGATCTCCTGAACAGGGTCTACTCTGGAAACACCATATATTTT. Translation: CDLLNRVYSGNTIYF.

This clonotype was found many times. V usage is TRBV27 and J usage is TRBJ2-7; 9 positions agree with TRBD2. The CDR3 is 17 amino acids. Per the germline V gene, CDR1 is MNHEY and CDR2 is SMNVEV (reference sequence). J lost 6 bases, V lost 3 bases, and 15 bases had no gene match. The CDR3: CASSFLYLAGAPGEQYF. CDR3 bases: TGTGCCAGCAGTTTCCTATACTTAGCGGGAGCCCCTGGCGAGCAGTACTTC.

Many counts were recorded for this clonotype. The chain employs TRBV7-3 and TRBJ1-2; D ambiguous. Germline lookup yields CDR1 SGHTA and CDR2 FQGTGA. This CDR3 comprises 15 residues. Trimming cost V 0 bases and J 3 bases, with 11 bases left between them. This chain's CDR3 is CASSLTGGLDYGYTF. The CDR3 bases are TGTGCCAGCAGCTTAACCGGCGGTTTGGACTATGGCTACACCTTC.

This clonotype was seen a single time. The rearrangement joins TRBV29-1 to TRBJ1-1; possible D gene TRBD1, 6 bases. V lost 6 bases, J lost 8 bases, and 13 bases lay in between. Germline values: CDR1 SQVTM, CDR2 ANQGSEA. The CDR3 consists of 11 residues. The DNA of the CDR3 is TGCAGCGTGCATAAAACAGGGGAAGCTTTCTTT. Its translation is CSVHKTGEAFF.

This clonotype was found many times. This rearrangement joins TRBV29-1 to TRBJ2-1; no reliable D call. Trimming removed 4 bases at V and 14 bases at J, with 18 bases between. The CDR3 is made up of 12 amino acids. CDR1 SQVTM and CDR2 ANQGSEA come from the germline V gene. CDR3 amino acids: CSVGLNGPWEFF. Written as DNA, the CDR3 is TGCAGCGTTGGTTTGAATGGACCCTGGGAGTTCTTC.

This clonotype was detected ten times or more. The gene calls are TRBV7-9 and TRBJ1-1; TRBD1 might be the D (5 bases). The CDR3 spans 16 residues. V was cut by 3 bases and J by 6 bases, with 20 bases left in between. Per the germline V gene, CDR1 is SEHNR and CDR2 is FQNEAQ (reference sequence). CDR3 DNA sequence: TGTGCCAGCAGCTTTCCACCCACAGGAATTAGCCCTGAAGCTTTCTTT. It codes for CASSFPPTGISPEAFF.

This clonotype was found a few times. This chain uses TRBV12-3 or TRBV12-4 with TRBJ2-7; D is perhaps TRBD2 (5 bases). This CDR3 has 15 residues. V lost 1 base and J 2 bases, leaving 12 bases between the germline ends. CDR3 nucleotides: TGTGCCAGCAGTTTAGGCGGGCGATCCCCCTACGAGCAGTACTTC. Amino acids: CASSLGGRSPYEQYF.

This clonotype was found a few times. J is TRBJ2-5 and V is TRBV15; D call uncertain. Trimming removed 0 bases at V and 4 bases at J, with 21 bases between. There are 18 residues in the CDR3. Germline CDR1 and CDR2: LNHNV and YYDKDF (reference sequence). CDR3 DNA: TGTGCCACCAGCAGAGATTTGAACCCTCCGCTACCAAGAGAGACCCAGTACTTC. It encodes CATSRDLNPPLPRETQYF. The variable domain in full, completed from reference TRBV15 and TRBJ2-5, reads DAMVIQNPRYQVTQFGKPVTLSCSQTLNHNVMYWYQQKSSQAPKLLFHYYDKDFNNEADTPDNFQSRRPNTSFCFLDIRSPGLGDTAMYLCATSRDLNPPLPRETQYFGPGTRLLVL.

In this sample, this clonotype turned up a few times. This chain connects TRBV28 to TRBJ2-5, with D perhaps matching TRBD2 (6 bases). V shed 4 bases and J shed 3 bases, with 12 bases lying between them. The length of the CDR3 is 14 residues. Germline V gene data show CDR1 as MDHEN and CDR2 as SYDVKM. CDR3 bases: TGTGCCAGCAGTTCCCCGGGACTGAAAGAGACCCAGTACTTC. Translating gives CASSSPGLKETQYF.

The table lists this clonotype with many counts. The CDR3 region has the DNA TGCACTCTGTCTGGGCCCCCGGGTGGGAATGAGCAGTTCTTC. Translating gives CTLSGPPGGNEQFF. J is TRBJ2-1 and V is TRBV29-1, with D hard to call. The germline CDR1 and CDR2 sequences are SQVTM and ANQGSEA. This CDR3 contains 14 residues.

This chain connects TRBV7-2 to TRBJ1-1; D not certain. CDR3 length: 13 amino acids. CDR1 and CDR2 (germline): SGHTA, FQGNSA. Trimming removed 5 bases at V and 0 bases at J, with 7 bases between. CDR3 in DNA: TGTGCCAGCAGCGAGATCCTGAACACTGAAGCTTTCTTT. Translation: CASSEILNTEAFF.

The rearrangement uses TRBV6-1 and TRBJ1-3; possibly TRBD1 for D (6 bases). V lost 6 bases to trimming and J lost 0 bases, with 9 bases between them. The CDR3 is 14 amino acids. Germline loops: CDR1 MNHNS, CDR2 SASEGT. CDR3 in DNA: TGTGCCAGCAGAGGGACACTCTCTGGAAACACCATATATTTT. Amino acids: CASRGTLSGNTIYF.